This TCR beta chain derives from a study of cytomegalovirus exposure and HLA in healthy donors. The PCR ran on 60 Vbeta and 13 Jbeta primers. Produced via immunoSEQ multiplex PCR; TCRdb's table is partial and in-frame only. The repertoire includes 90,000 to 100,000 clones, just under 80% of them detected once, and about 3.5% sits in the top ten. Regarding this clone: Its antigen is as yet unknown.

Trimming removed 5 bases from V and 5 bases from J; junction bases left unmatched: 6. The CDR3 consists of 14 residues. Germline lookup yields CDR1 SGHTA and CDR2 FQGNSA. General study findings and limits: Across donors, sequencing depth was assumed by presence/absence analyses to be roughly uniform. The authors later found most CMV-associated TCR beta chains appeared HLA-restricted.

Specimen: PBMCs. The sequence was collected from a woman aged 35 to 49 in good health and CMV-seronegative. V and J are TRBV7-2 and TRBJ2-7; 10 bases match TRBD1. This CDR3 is CASSTPGQGHEQYF. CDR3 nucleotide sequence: TGTGCCAGCAGCACACCGGGACAGGGGCACGAGCAGTACTTC.